This T cell receptor beta chain was captured by sequencing in a study of T-cell reconstitution after alpha-beta-depleted transplantation in children. It was with unique molecular identifiers that the TCRbeta library was prepared. TCRdb processed the PCR reads anew with MiXCR; each CDR3 protein has one entry. This table holds about 240,000 distinct CDR3 sequences, 20% to 30% found once. Findings and caveats of the study: The origin of high day-60 TCRbeta diversity in some patients lay in surviving recipient T cells and thymic progenitors. Newly produced T cells mostly accounted for T-cell counts and diversity one year post-transplant. Several hundred rapidly expanded clones from non-depleted graft cells reportedly supplied alpha-beta T cells about two months post-transplant.

The CDR3 is made up of 16 amino acids. Germline V gene lookup returns CDR1 SQVTM and CDR2 ANQGSEA. V shed 7 bases and J 1 base; nucleotides not matched to a gene: 11. This clonotype appeared many times. Its antigen is not known. The TCR originated in a girl aged 2 to 9 with Fanconi anemia, due to receive a stem cell transplant. This chain joins TRBV29-1 and TRBJ2-3, with 10 positions matching TRBD2. Specimen: PBMCs, collected before TCRalphabeta/CD19-depleted stem cell transplant. The CDR3 bases are TGCAGCGCTAGCGGGGGAGCCACCTTCGGCACAGATACGCAGTATTTT. It encodes CSASGGATFGTDTQYF.